Listed here is a single T cell receptor beta chain. Its antigen remains unidentified. The TRB cDNA libraries were prepared by 5' RACE with UMI labels. TCRdb derives one entry per CDR3 protein from the 5' RACE reads, leaving out DNA. Across around 140,000 distinct CDR3 sequences, the top ten clones capture approximately 0.5% of the sample. The source of the sample is a study of CXCR3-negative and CXCR3-positive naive CD8 T cells. Notes on the study in general: Hydrophobicity was higher for TRB CDR3s found in CXCR3-positive naive cells than in CXCR3-negative naive cells.

The CDR3 covers 14 residues. Germline V CDR1 and CDR2: LGHDT, YNNKEL (reference sequence). Sequencing was performed on naive CXCR3- CD8+ T cells from blood. The subset was: CD45RO-CCR7+CD27+CD95- naive CD8+ T cells lacking CXCR3 (TNR3-). The rearrangement joins TRBV3-1 to TRBJ1-1. This TCR derives from a human donor in good health. Some clones in this sample may be carry-over from other donors' samples. CDR3 protein: CASSQEVSIAEAFF.